The TCR beta chain under discussion was sequenced for a study of Graves' ophthalmopathy and Graves' hyperthyroidism. V lost 0 bases, J lost 1 base, and 3 bases stayed unmatched. This CDR3 has 16 amino acids. The germline V gene has CDR1 DFQATT and CDR2 SNEGSKA (reference sequence). This clonotype turned up a few times. Amplified TCR beta CDR3 regions were obtained using RNA transcripts as template. HTBI primers primed a first-round RT-PCR, and a second-round multiplex PCR followed. One entry per CDR3 protein, called by TCRdb with MiXCR from the multiplex PCR reads. The table includes approximately 480,000 distinct CDR3 sequences, about an eighth detected once.

This sequence was found in a woman aged 25 to 45 with Graves' ophthalmopathy. V and J are TRBV20-1 and TRBJ2-2; 9 positions match TRBD1. Sequenced: blood. In DNA, the CDR3 is TGCAGTGCTAGAGATGACAGGGGGTTGAACACCGGGGAGCTGTTTTTT. Translating gives CSARDDRGLNTGELFF.